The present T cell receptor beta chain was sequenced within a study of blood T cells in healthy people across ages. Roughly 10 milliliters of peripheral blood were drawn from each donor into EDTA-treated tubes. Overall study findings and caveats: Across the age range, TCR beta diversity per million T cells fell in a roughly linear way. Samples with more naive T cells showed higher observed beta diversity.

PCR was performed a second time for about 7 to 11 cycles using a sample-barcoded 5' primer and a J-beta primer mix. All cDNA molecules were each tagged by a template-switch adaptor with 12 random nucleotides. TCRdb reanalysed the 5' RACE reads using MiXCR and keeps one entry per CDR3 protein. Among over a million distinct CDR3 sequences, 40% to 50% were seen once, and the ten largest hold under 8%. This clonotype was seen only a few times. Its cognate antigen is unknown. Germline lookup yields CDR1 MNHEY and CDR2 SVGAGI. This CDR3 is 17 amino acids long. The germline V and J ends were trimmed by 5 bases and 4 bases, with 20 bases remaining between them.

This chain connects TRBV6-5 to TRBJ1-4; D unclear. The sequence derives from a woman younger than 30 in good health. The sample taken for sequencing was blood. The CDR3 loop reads CASSTRRRVRDNEKLFF. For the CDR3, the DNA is TGTGCCAGCAGTACCCGACGAAGGGTGAGGGATAATGAAAAACTGTTTTTT.